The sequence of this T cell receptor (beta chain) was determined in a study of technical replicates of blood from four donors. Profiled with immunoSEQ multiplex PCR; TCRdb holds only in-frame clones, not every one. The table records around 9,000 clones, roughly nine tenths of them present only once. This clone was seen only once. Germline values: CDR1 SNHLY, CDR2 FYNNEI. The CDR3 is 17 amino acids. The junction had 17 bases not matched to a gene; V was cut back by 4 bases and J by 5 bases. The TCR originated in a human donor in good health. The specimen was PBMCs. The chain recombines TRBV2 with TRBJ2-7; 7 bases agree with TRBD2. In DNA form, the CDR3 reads TGTGCCAGCAGTGTATCGCTCGACGGGCGGGAGTCCCACGAGCAGTACTTC. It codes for CASSVSLDGRESHEQYF.